Below, one TCR beta chain is given with its context. The antigen remains unidentified. This entry is derived from a study of neoadjuvant anti-PD-1 for oral cavity cancer. As for the study in general: Most patients had three to four biweekly doses of 3 mg/kg nivolumab before resection. Patients without progression received a fourth nivolumab dose around day 43, then surgical resection on days 50-56.

The junction had 5 bases not matched to a gene; V was cut back by 7 bases and J by 2 bases. The CDR3 is 15 residues long. Germline CDR1 and CDR2: WSHSY and SAAADI. Whole-study findings and limits: Only three patients per response group were TCR-analyzed; validation needed. Post-nivolumab, blood T cell clonality was significantly elevated in non-responders.

The time point was: after neoadjuvant nivolumab, at surgical resection. Generated by immunoSEQ multiplex PCR, the TCRdb table keeps only in-frame clones and is missing some. Of over 11,000 clones listed, 65% to 85% are singletons. The source is a person aged 35-79 years with oral cavity squamous cell carcinoma. This specimen was PBMCs, taken after nivolumab (anti-PD-1) treatment. This chain uses TRBV10-2 with TRBJ2-1, with 10 bases identical to TRBD2. The CDR3 protein is CASMLAGAAYNEQFF. The CDR3, as DNA: TGCGCCAGCATGCTAGCGGGAGCCGCCTACAATGAGCAGTTCTTC.